The rows below give T cell receptor beta chains drawn from one sample of a study of blood T cell repertoires in COVID-19. TCRdb's table, derived via immunoSEQ multiplex PCR, lists solely in-frame clones and lacks some. The table records roughly 300,000 clones, 80% to 90% of them present only once. The sample was PBMCs or T cells enriched from blood (not recorded which). The receptor source for this set is a woman aged 25-40 years who had recovered from COVID-19. CDR3s include the opening cysteine and the closing phenylalanine or tryptophan. D genes are given only for firm matches. Not every row has a clone size; where given, it reads once, few, many or a size class.

j_call	d_call	v_call	clone_size	cdr3_aa	cdr3_nt
TRBJ2-7	NA	TRBV5-1	NA	CASSYTGQSEQYF	TGCGCCAGCAGTTATACAGGGCAGAGCGAGCAGTACTTC
TRBJ1-2	NA	TRBV28	NA	CASSYGSRGYTF	TGTGCCAGCAGTTACGGGAGTCGAGGCTACACCTTC
TRBJ2-1	TRBD1	TRBV28	NA	CASSLTGLSPFF	TGTGCCAGCAGTTTGACAGGGTTAAGTCCGTTCTTC
TRBJ2-3	NA	TRBV9	NA	CASSVLRGKGLTDTQYF	TGTGCCAGCAGCGTCCTAAGGGGGAAAGGCCTCACAGATACGCAGTATTTT
TRBJ2-2	NA	TRBV11-1	NA	CASSLSGGSTGELFF	TGTGCCAGCAGCTTGTCGGGGGGCTCCACCGGGGAGCTGTTTTTT
TRBJ2-1	NA	TRBV9	NA	CASSVVQSSSYNEQFF	TGTGCCAGCAGCGTAGTACAGTCGAGCTCCTACAATGAGCAGTTCTTC
TRBJ2-7	NA	TRBV6-5	NA	CASSSNGQHEQYF	TGTGCCAGCAGTTCCAATGGACAGCACGAGCAGTACTTC
TRBJ1-5	NA	TRBV28	NA	CASSVEGSNQPQHF	TGTGCCAGCAGTGTCGAGGGTAGCAATCAGCCCCAGCATTTT
TRBJ1-2	NA	TRBV7-9	NA	CASSPSLGALYGYTF	TGTGCCAGCAGCCCCTCCCTGGGGGCCCTCTATGGCTACACCTTC
TRBJ1-2	NA	TRBV28	NA	CASSGYWGQRYGYTF	TGTGCCAGCAGCGGGTACTGGGGGCAGCGGTATGGCTACACCTTC
TRBJ2-3	TRBD2	TRBV4-3	NA	CASSQGGTSGGVYTDTQYF	TGCGCCAGCAGCCAAGGAGGGACTAGCGGGGGCGTCTACACAGATACGCAGTATTTT
TRBJ1-3	NA	TRBV6-1	NA	CASSEVFPYSGNTIYF	TGTGCCAGCAGTGAAGTCTTCCCGTACTCTGGAAACACCATATATTTT
TRBJ2-3	TRBD2	TRBV28	NA	CASIGGLVTDTQYF	TGTGCCAGCATAGGGGGACTAGTAACAGATACGCAGTATTTT
TRBJ1-2	NA	TRBV29-1	few	CSVEIGANYGYTF	TGCAGCGTCGAGATAGGGGCAAACTATGGCTACACCTTC
TRBJ1-2	NA	TRBV11-2	NA	CASSFEFANYGYTF	TGTGCCAGCAGCTTTGAGTTTGCTAACTATGGCTACACCTTC
TRBJ2-7	NA	TRBV2	NA	CASSEITGEQYF	TGTGCCAGCAGTGAAATCACAGGGGAGCAGTACTTC
TRBJ2-1	NA	TRBV4-3	NA	CASSQVGQGRGEQFF	TGCGCCAGCAGCCAAGTTGGCCAGGGAAGGGGTGAGCAGTTCTTC
TRBJ2-3	TRBD2	TRBV24-1	NA	CATSDSEGLAVTDTQYF	TGTGCCACCAGTGATTCCGAAGGACTAGCGGTCACAGATACGCAGTATTTT
TRBJ1-2	NA	TRBV30	NA	CAWSVRRGYGYTF	TGTGCCTGGAGTGTACGTCGGGGTTACGGCTACACCTTC
TRBJ2-5	TRBD2	TRBV4-1	NA	CASSQRGLAGGPVFRETQYF	TGCGCCAGCAGCCAAAGAGGACTAGCGGGGGGGCCGGTTTTTAGAGAGACCCAGTACTTC
TRBJ2-3	NA	TRBV6-1	NA	CASSEMRSSDTQYF	TGTGCCAGCAGTGAAATGAGGAGTTCAGATACGCAGTATTTT
TRBJ2-7	TRBD2	TRBV9	NA	CASSVGLAGDREQYF	TGTGCCAGCAGCGTAGGTCTAGCGGGCGACCGCGAGCAGTACTTC
TRBJ2-7	NA	TRBV27	NA	CASSLVEGASEQYF	TGTGCCAGCAGTTTAGTGGAGGGGGCGTCCGAGCAGTACTTC
TRBJ1-6	NA	TRBV4-2	few	CASSHQGRRAWGLDGRADNSPLHF	TGTGCCAGCAGCCATCAAGGGAGACGCGCCTGGGGGTTAGACGGGAGGGCAGATAATTCACCCCTCCACTTT
TRBJ2-7	TRBD1	TRBV5-1	NA	CASSSEIDDRAYSYEQYF	TGCGCCAGCAGCTCGGAGATTGATGACAGGGCGTACTCCTACGAGCAGTACTTC
TRBJ2-2	NA	TRBV6-2/TRBV6-3	NA	CASSYLTSYTGELFF	TGTGCCAGCAGTTACTTGACTAGTTACACCGGGGAGCTGTTTTTT
TRBJ2-2	NA	TRBV19	NA	CASRRDTRVFGGELFF	TGTGCCAGCCGCCGGGACACCCGTGTGTTTGGCGGGGAGCTGTTTTTT